Listed below are T cell receptor beta chains from one sample, sequenced in a study of cytotoxic CD8 clonotypes in ibrutinib-treated CLL. Sequencing used immunoSEQ multiplex PCR; TCRdb keeps in-frame clones, though not all of them. Among approximately 25,000 clones listed, 65% to 70% were seen once. Here the sequenced sample was PBMCs, taken at disease progression, from a patient treated with ibrutinib. The receptors were gathered from a human donor with chronic lymphocytic leukemia. Both conserved end residues are trimmed from each CDR3.

v_call	cdr3_aa
TRBV27	ASRYLGRDTEAF
TRBV7-2	ASSLRLMNTGELF
TRBV14	ASSQVGGLTEAF
TRBV10-3	AISAGQEGNNEQF
TRBV4-1	ASSQVNRGNEKLF
TRBV27	ASRTSGVYEQY
TRBV14	ASSQTTGIFFLGETQY
TRBV5-6	ASRRSLGDTQY
TRBV11-3	ASSSRDRGSYNEQF
TRBV30	AWGLGGYNEQF
TRBV6-1	ASRVGGTGELF
TRBV11-3	ASSPRPGQGETGELF
TRBV7-9	ASSPSNSPLH
TRBV6-6	ASSRYGYEQY
TRBV7-9	ASSQEAAGELF
TRBV15	ATRTSGSGNTIY
TRBV14	ASSQAGGIYGYT
TRBV4-2	ASSQVLPGQGAYEQY
TRBV5-4	ASSSWAGAGETQY
TRBV4-2	ASSLYAGQGNSPLH
TRBV29-1	SVAETMDSPLH
TRBV5-4	ASSLERTGGTEAF
TRBV19	ASPPGLAGALAKNIQY
TRBV5-1	ASSGGLAGARSTGELF
TRBV6-1	ASSRDRGYGYT
TRBV7-6	ASSLGGGAYEQY
TRBV11-2	ASSLGGVSTDTQY
TRBV4-2	ASSLLGAGDSGNTIY
TRBV9	ASSPQGYGQPQH
TRBV18	ASSERGGTNEQF
TRBV7-3	ASSSGQGMNEQF
TRBV19	ASSMRQGAGGYT
TRBV5-6	ASSLYRVLSGNTIY
TRBV7-9	ASSLLSWDNSNQPQH
TRBV4-3	ASSLTVRDGLPDYGYT
TRBV27	ASKLTGGPYEQY
TRBV4-3	ASSQDRGRRGYT
TRBV5-4	ASSLTGIATNEKLF
TRBV5-1	ASSLVSGASEQF
TRBV30	AWSLRGRTEAF
TRBV7-9	ASSLTAEGTEAF
TRBV10-3	AISESILRNYGYT
TRBV30	ASKVSYNSPLH
TRBV11-3	ASSLTGGYGYT
TRBV5-1	ASSLLGDPANIQY
TRBV7-6	ASSNWGEKLF
TRBV9	ASSVLAGSEAF
TRBV4-2	ASSQVEGTGPGELF
TRBV7-2	ASSTGDRPGEQY
TRBV7-6	ASSEQAGLAGVAYEQY
TRBV2	ASSEGFSQPQH
TRBV7-9	ASSATGAEAF
TRBV7-2	ASSLSSYNEQF
TRBV7-9	ASSSTTGNTYEQY
TRBV4-2	ASSQGQGSTEAF
TRBV7-9	ASRLGSSYEQY
TRBV4-2	ASSQDQLAGRYEQY
TRBV5-1	ASSYWEGTEAF
TRBV29-1	SVLLADSTEAF